Below, 9 T cell receptor beta chains from the same sample are listed, as sequenced in a study of metastatic and nonmetastatic thyroid tumors. TCRdb re-called the PCR reads via MiXCR. The table includes under 25,000 clones, 27% detected once. All patients were treatment-naive before thyroid surgery. The sample taken for sequencing was blood. These receptors all come from a female donor with papillary thyroid cancer or a benign thyroid nodule (not recorded which). Some clones in this sample may be carry-over from other donors' samples.

This clone appeared a few times. The junction differs from germline at one of its ends, possibly a read error. V is TRBV6-1 and J is TRBJ2-1; 9 bases fit TRBD2. CDR1 is MNHNS and CDR2 is SASEGT in the germline V gene. The CDR3 runs to 13 residues. The CDR3 region is CSSSEWYEREEFF. The CDR3 bases are TGTTCCAGCAGTGAATGGTACGAGCGGGAGGAGTTCTTC.

At least ten counts were recorded for this clone. This chain connects TRBV11-2 to TRBJ2-7, with TRBD1 as a possible D gene (6 bases). Trimming shortened V by 5 bases and J by 0 bases, and 17 bases separated the two germline ends. Germline lookup yields CDR1 SGHAT and CDR2 FQNNGV. This CDR3 spans 16 amino acids. The CDR3 DNA sequence: TGTGCCAGCAGCCTTCGGACAGCCCAAACCTCCTACGAGCAGTACTTC. Protein sequence: CASSLRTAQTSYEQYF.

The V call is TRBV11-2, the J call TRBJ2-1; 10 bases match TRBD2. Germline trimming cut 6 bases from V and 7 bases from J; bases unmatched to any gene: 12. Germline values: CDR1 SGHAT, CDR2 FQNNGV. This CDR3 has 16 residues. The CDR3 DNA sequence: TGTGCCAGCAGACCTTATAGCGGGAGGCTGGGGAATGAGCAGTTCTTC. Translation: CASRPYSGRLGNEQFF.

The rearrangement joins TRBV30 to TRBJ1-2, with D tentatively TRBD1 (5 bases). Trimming cost V 7 bases and J 6 bases, with 21 bases left between them. This CDR3 is 14 amino acids long. Germline loops: CDR1 GTSNPN, CDR2 SVGIG (reference sequence). CDR3 coding DNA: TGTGCCTTAACTGGGGGACTCCCCTCGGATGGCTACACCTTC. This gives the protein CALTGGLPSDGYTF.

This clone was detected a few times. The CDR3 sequence is CARSEGVEQYF. The CDR3 nucleotides read TGTGCAAGAAGTGAAGGGGTGGAGCAGTACTTC. The chain couples TRBV2 to TRBJ2-7; tentative D call: TRBD1 (5 bases). There are 11 residues in the CDR3. CDR1 SNHLY and CDR2 FYNNEI come from the germline V gene.

Many counts were recorded for this clone. The chain links TRBV5-1 to TRBJ2-7; D unclear. The germline V gene encodes CDR1 SGHRS and CDR2 YFSETQ. The CDR3 totals 13 residues. V shed 6 bases and J shed 3 bases, with 13 bases lying between them. CDR3 in amino acids: CASTPSGGYEQYF. The CDR3 DNA reads as TGCGCCAGCACTCCCTCTGGCGGCTACGAGCAGTACTTC.

This clone qualifies as medium-sized (0.01 to 0.1%). V is TRBV2 and J is TRBJ1-2; D uncertain. V dropped 6 bases and J dropped 0 bases, with 5 bases sitting between them. This CDR3 comprises 12 residues. Germline values: CDR1 SNHLY, CDR2 FYNNEI. CDR3 sequence: CASSPTNYGYTF. For the CDR3, the DNA is TGTGCCAGCAGCCCGACTAACTATGGCTACACCTTC.

V is TRBV20-1 and J is TRBJ2-1, with D unclear. The germline V gene encodes CDR1 DFQATT and CDR2 SNEGSKA (reference sequence). V was cut by 6 bases and J by 6 bases, with 6 bases left in between. CDR3 length equals 10 residues. The CDR3 coding sequence is TGCAGTGCCCTTTTCAATGAGCAGTTCTTC. Protein sequence: CSALFNEQFF.

The chain has TRBV20-1 and TRBJ1-2, with D unclear. The CDR3 contains 12 residues. V was shortened by 6 bases and J by 0 bases, with 8 bases between the two germline ends. Looked up from germline, CDR1 is DFQATT and CDR2 is SNEGSKA (reference sequence). CDR3 residues: CSAAASNYGYTF. CDR3 nucleotide sequence: TGCAGTGCCGCGGCCTCTAACTATGGCTACACCTTC.